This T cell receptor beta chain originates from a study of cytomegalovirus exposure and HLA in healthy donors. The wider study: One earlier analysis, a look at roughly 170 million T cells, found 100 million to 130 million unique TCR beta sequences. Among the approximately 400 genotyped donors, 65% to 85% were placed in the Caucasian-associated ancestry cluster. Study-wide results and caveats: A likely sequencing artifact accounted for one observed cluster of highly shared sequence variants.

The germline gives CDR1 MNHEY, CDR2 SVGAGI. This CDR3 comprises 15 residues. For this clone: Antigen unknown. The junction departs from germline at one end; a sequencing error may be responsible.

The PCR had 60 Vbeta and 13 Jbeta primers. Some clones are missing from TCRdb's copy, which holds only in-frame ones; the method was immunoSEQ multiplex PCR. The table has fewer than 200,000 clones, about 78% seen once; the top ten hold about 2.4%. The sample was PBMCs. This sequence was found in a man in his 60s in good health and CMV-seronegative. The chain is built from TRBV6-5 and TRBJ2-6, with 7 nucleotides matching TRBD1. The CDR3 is CASSYDRAGANVLPF. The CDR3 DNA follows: TGTGCCAGCAGTTACGACAGGGCTGGGGCCAACGTCCTGCCTTTC.